This T cell receptor beta chain was identified during a study of T cell responses to AZD1222 COVID-19 vaccine. V shed 3 bases and J shed 4 bases, with 27 bases lying between them. This CDR3 contains 19 residues. Germline assignment: CDR1 MDHEN and CDR2 SYDVKM. Profiling relied on immunoSEQ multiplex PCR, and the TCRdb table lists in-frame clones only, not all of them. Of some 170,000 clones in the sample, 85% to 90% were seen once. This chain connects TRBV28 to TRBJ1-2, with D possibly being TRBD1 (6 bases). Sample: peripheral blood, taken on day 0 of AZD1222 vaccination. The sequence derives from an adult in good health. The CDR3 DNA reads TGTGCCAGCAGTTTTAGAGTAGGGGGTTGGAACTCCGGCCCCTATGGCTACACCTTC. Protein sequence: CASSFRVGGWNSGPYGYTF.